This T cell receptor (beta chain) was observed in a study of control samples from healthy donors and cancer patients. The CDR3 has 13 amino acids. V lost 2 bases, J lost 7 bases, and 10 bases lay in between. TCRdb's copy holds only in-frame clones and misses some; the assay was immunoSEQ multiplex PCR. This sample has approximately 88,000 clones, with about nine tenths found just once. The chain carries TRBV12-3 or TRBV12-4 and TRBJ2-3; TRBD2 might be the D (5 bases). Sequenced: blood. This clonotype was sampled from a woman in her twenties or thirties in good health. Here the CDR3 DNA reads TGTGCCAGCAGTTTAAGGTCCGGGAATACGCAGTATTTT. Protein product: CASSLRSGNTQYF.